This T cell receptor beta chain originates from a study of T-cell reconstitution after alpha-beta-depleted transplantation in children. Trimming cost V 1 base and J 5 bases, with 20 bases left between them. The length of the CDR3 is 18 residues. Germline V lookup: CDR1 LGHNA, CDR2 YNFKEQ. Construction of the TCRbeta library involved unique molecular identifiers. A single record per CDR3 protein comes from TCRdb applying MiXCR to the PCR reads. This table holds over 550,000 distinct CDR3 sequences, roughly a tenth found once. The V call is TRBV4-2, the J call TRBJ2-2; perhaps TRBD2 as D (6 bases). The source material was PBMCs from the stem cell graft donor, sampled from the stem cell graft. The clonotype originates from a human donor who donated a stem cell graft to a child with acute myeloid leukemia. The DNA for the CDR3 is TGTGCCAGCAGCCAAGGTGCTGTGGGGGGAGATCAAACCGGGGAGCTGTTTTTT. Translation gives CASSQGAVGGDQTGELFF.